The present T cell receptor beta chain was sequenced within a study of STAT5B mutations in CD4+ large granular lymphocyte leukemia. Germline CDR1 SGHTA, CDR2 FQGNSA. The CDR3 is 15 amino acids. With V trimmed by 5 bases and J by 5 bases, 3 bases remained unmatched. Measured with immunoSEQ multiplex PCR; TCRdb has only the in-frame clones, and not every one. The data hold approximately 31,000 clones, with roughly 70% observed a single time. The sequence came from a human donor in good health. Sequencing used CD4+ T cells from blood buffy coats. The chain has TRBV7-2 and TRBJ2-2, with 12 bases that match TRBD2. CDR3 DNA: TGTGCCAGCAGCCGGACTAGCGGGAAAACCGGGGAGCTGTTTTTT. This codes for CASSRTSGKTGELFF.